Following are 31 T cell receptor beta chains from one sample sequenced in a study of cytomegalovirus exposure and HLA in healthy donors. PCR primers comprised 60 Vbeta and 13 Jbeta primers. This table comes from immunoSEQ multiplex PCR, and its TCRdb copy is limited to in-frame clones, with some not included. Here the sample spans some 140,000 clones, 65% to 80% being singletons. The sequenced material came from PBMCs. The receptors come from a male donor in good health and CMV-seropositive.

This clone was seen only once. V and J are TRBV15 and TRBJ2-3; TRBD2 matches at 7 bases. V shed 0 bases, J shed 4 bases, and the junction held 10 bases outside the gene matches. The CDR3 length is 17 residues. Germline CDR1 is LNHNV and CDR2 is YYDKDF (reference sequence). The CDR3 sequence: CATSRDPGGRAPDTQYF. The CDR3 DNA reads TGTGCCACCAGCAGAGATCCAGGTGGGAGGGCCCCAGATACGCAGTATTTT. The full variable domain, its missing parts supplied by reference TRBV15 and TRBJ2-3, is DAMVIQNPRYQVTQFGKPVTLSCSQTLNHNVMYWYQQKSSQAPKLLFHYYDKDFNNEADTPDNFQSRRPNTSFCFLDIRSPGLGDTAMYLCATSRDPGGRAPDTQYFGPGTRLTVL.

The chain recombines TRBV19 with TRBJ2-7; TRBD2 aligns across 9 bases. Germline V gene data show CDR1 as LNHDA and CDR2 as SQIVND (reference sequence). V lost 5 bases, J lost 2 bases, and 10 bases stayed unmatched. The CDR3 covers 16 residues. The CDR3 DNA reads TGTGCCAGTAGTCCCTTTGGAGCGGGGGGTCCCTACGAGCAGTACTTC. Amino acids: CASSPFGAGGPYEQYF. The variable domain in full, completed from reference TRBV19 and TRBJ2-7, reads DGGITQSPKYLFRKEGQNVTLSCEQNLNHDAMYWYRQDPGQGLRLIYYSQIVNDFQKGDIAEGYSVSREKKESFPLTVTSAQKNPTAFYLCASSPFGAGGPYEQYFGPGTRLTVT.

V and J are TRBV7-3 and TRBJ2-1; tentative D call: TRBD2 (6 bases). The V and J ends lost 3 bases and 9 bases respectively, with 15 bases between them. Germline CDR1 SGHTA, CDR2 FQGTGA. CDR3 length: 14 amino acids. The CDR3 region has the DNA TGTGCCAGCAGCTTGGAGTGGGCCGGGGGTGAGCAGTTCTTC. Translated, it gives CASSLEWAGGEQFF.

This chain joins TRBV12-5 and TRBJ2-7; D unresolved. From germline, CDR1 is LGHNT and CDR2 FRNRAP. CDR3 length: 17 residues. Trimming left V 1 base short and J 4 bases short, with 20 bases between. The CDR3 nucleotides are TGTGCTAGTGGTTTGGCCCGACTCATGAGAAAAGATTACGAGCAGTACTTC. Translating gives CASGLARLMRKDYEQYF.

The V call is TRBV9, the J call TRBJ2-7; tentatively, D is TRBD2 (6 bases). The CDR3 length is 15 residues. V lost 0 bases to trimming and J lost 4 bases, with 14 bases between them. Germline V CDR1 and CDR2: SGDLS, YYNGEE. CDR3 nucleotides: TGTGCCAGCAGCGTAGGTTGGGACTCGCCTTACGAGCAGTACTTC. Amino acid sequence: CASSVGWDSPYEQYF.

CDR3 coding DNA: TGCGCCAGCAGCTTGGGGTCCAGGGGGCGCGGAACCGGGGAGCTGTTTTTT. This translates into CASSLGSRGRGTGELFF. The gene calls are TRBV5-1 and TRBJ2-2, with 8 bases lining up with TRBD1. The CDR3 runs to 17 residues. Germline assignment: CDR1 SGHRS and CDR2 YFSETQ. Losses at the gene ends were 0 bases for V and 5 bases for J; bases not matched to a gene: 9.

This clone has just one count. The gene calls are TRBV4-1 and TRBJ1-1, with D unclear. Germline CDR1 is MGHRA and CDR2 is YSYEKL. The CDR3 is 14 residues long. The V end lost 3 bases, the J end lost 3 bases, and 11 bases lay between the germline ends. CDR3 in amino acids: CASSQQLGDTEAFF. The DNA of the CDR3 is TGCGCCAGCAGCCAGCAACTCGGGGACACTGAAGCTTTCTTT.

The chain carries TRBV5-5 and TRBJ2-7, with D tentatively TRBD2 (6 bases). Per the germline V gene, CDR1 is SGHKS and CDR2 is YYEKEE (reference sequence). The germline V and J ends were trimmed by 0 bases and 4 bases, with 17 bases remaining between them. This CDR3 is 16 amino acids long. The CDR3 spells CASSLEEGRLSYEQYF. CDR3 nucleotide sequence: TGTGCCAGCAGCTTGGAGGAGGGCAGGTTAAGTTACGAGCAGTACTTC.

The J gene is TRBJ2-2, the V gene TRBV6-1, with 7 positions matching TRBD1. With V trimmed by 0 bases and J by 0 bases, 7 bases remained unmatched. The length of the CDR3 is 18 residues. Germline loops: CDR1 MNHNS, CDR2 SASEGT. CDR3: CASSEARQGEANTGELFF. As DNA, the CDR3 is TGTGCCAGCAGTGAAGCGAGACAGGGCGAGGCGAACACCGGGGAGCTGTTTTTT.

The rearrangement joins TRBV28 to TRBJ2-7, with D tentatively TRBD2 (5 bases). From germline, CDR1 is MDHEN and CDR2 SYDVKM. The CDR3 length is 15 residues. V dropped 3 bases and J dropped 3 bases, with 15 bases sitting between them. DNA of the CDR3: TGTGCCAGCAGTTTGGCAGTAGAGGGCTTCTACGAGCAGTACTTC. Its protein is CASSLAVEGFYEQYF.

The chain couples TRBV7-6 to TRBJ2-7; 9 bases align to TRBD1. The CDR3 is 15 residues long. Germline values: CDR1 SGHVS, CDR2 FNYEAQ. The V gene end was trimmed by 5 bases and the J gene end by 2 bases; junction bases not matched to a gene: 7. In DNA, the CDR3 is TGTGCCAGCAGCCAGTCCGGGACAGGGACCTACGAGCAGTACTTC. This codes for CASSQSGTGTYEQYF.

The chain links TRBV27 to TRBJ2-7; TRBD2 is a possible D gene (6 bases). The CDR3 loop spans 16 amino acids. The germline V and J ends were trimmed by 2 bases and 2 bases, with 16 bases remaining between them. In germline, CDR1 is MNHEY, CDR2 SMNVEV (reference sequence). CDR3: CASSLLEGPAPYEQYF. In DNA, the CDR3 is TGTGCCAGCAGTTTACTGGAGGGGCCGGCCCCCTACGAGCAGTACTTC.

This clone was counted only a few times. In DNA form, the CDR3 reads TGTGCCAGCAGCTTTAGAGGGATCAGTGAAAAACTGTTTTTT. Encoded protein: CASSFRGISEKLFF. This sequence joins TRBV5-6 and TRBJ1-4; D remains unclear. Germline V lookup: CDR1 SGHDT, CDR2 YYEEEE. Trimming cost V 2 bases and J 7 bases, with 12 bases left between them. The CDR3 consists of 14 residues.

As concerns this clone: Other DNA sequences in this sample translate to the same CDR3. The V gene is TRBV20-1, the J gene TRBJ2-2; D is uncertain. Trimming stripped 5 bases from V and 6 bases from J, with 7 bases between. This CDR3 region has 11 residues. Germline CDR1 reads DFQATT; CDR2 reads SNEGSKA (reference sequence). The CDR3 reads CSAPTPGELFF. The DNA of the CDR3 is TGCAGTGCTCCGACTCCCGGGGAGCTGTTTTTT.

V is TRBV5-1 and J is TRBJ2-7; the match to TRBD2 covers 11 bases. The CDR3 has 15 amino acids. The V and J ends lost 3 bases and 4 bases, in that order; junction bases with no gene match: 6. From germline, CDR1 is SGHRS and CDR2 YFSETQ. The CDR3 is CASSSELAGVYEQYF. The CDR3 region has the DNA TGCGCCAGCAGCTCCGAACTAGCGGGAGTGTACGAGCAGTACTTC.

The chain has TRBV7-2 and TRBJ2-5; TRBD2 agrees at 7 bases. CDR3 length: 14 amino acids. With 3 bases clipped from V and 5 bases from J, the junction kept 6 bases outside the gene matches. Germline CDR1 reads SGHTA; CDR2 reads FQGNSA. The CDR3 sequence is CASSLGGSKETQYF. The DNA of the CDR3 is TGTGCCAGCAGCTTGGGCGGGAGTAAGGAGACCCAGTACTTC.

The rearrangement joins TRBV5-4 to TRBJ2-5; unclear D gene. The V gene's germline CDR1 is SGHNT and CDR2 YYREEE (reference sequence). V was shortened by 2 bases and J by 0 bases, with 11 bases between the two germline ends. This CDR3 has 15 amino acids. DNA for the CDR3: TGTGCCAGCAGCTTAAAACCGGAGTACCAAGAGACCCAGTACTTC. This codes for CASSLKPEYQETQYF.

V is TRBV14 and J is TRBJ1-1; 9 bases are a match to TRBD1. V was pared by 0 bases and J by 8 bases, with 7 bases of the junction left unmatched. This CDR3 spans 15 amino acids. The germline V gene has CDR1 SGHDN and CDR2 FVKESK. The CDR3 loop is CASSQDWGTGKEAFF. CDR3 in DNA: TGTGCCAGCAGCCAAGATTGGGGGACAGGGAAGGAAGCTTTCTTT. Looking up the rest from reference TRBV14 and TRBJ1-1 gives the full variable domain: EAGVTQFPSHSVIEKGQTVTLRCDPISGHDNLYWYRRVMGKEIKFLLHFVKESKQDESGMPNNRFLAERTGGTYSTLKVQPAELEDSGVYFCASSQDWGTGKEAFFGQGTRLTVV.

This chain joins TRBV19 and TRBJ2-6; the match to TRBD1 covers 9 bases. With V trimmed by 2 bases and J by 5 bases, 4 bases remained unmatched. The CDR3 runs 16 residues. Germline CDR1 LNHDA, CDR2 SQIVND (reference sequence). DNA of the CDR3: TGTGCCAGTAGTATAAACAGGGGGCAAAGGGCCAACGTCCTGACTTTC. Amino acid sequence: CASSINRGQRANVLTF. The full variable domain, in which reference TRBV19 and TRBJ2-6 provide the parts outside the CDR3, is DGGITQSPKYLFRKEGQNVTLSCEQNLNHDAMYWYRQDPGQGLRLIYYSQIVNDFQKGDIAEGYSVSREKKESFPLTVTSAQKNPTAFYLCASSINRGQRANVLTFGAGSRLTVL.

The V gene is TRBV6-6, the J gene TRBJ1-2, with a weak D call TRBD1 (6 bases). V shed 4 bases and J shed 5 bases, with 20 bases lying between them. Germline values: CDR1 MNHNY, CDR2 SVGAGI (reference sequence). The CDR3 is made up of 16 amino acids. The CDR3 region has the DNA TGTGCCAGCAGTTCCGACGGGGGGGGCGTAGAGTATGGCTACACCTTC. Protein product: CASSSDGGGVEYGYTF.

The CDR3 DNA reads TGTGCCAGCAGTGAAGCGCCTGGAACAGGGGTTACCCATTCACCCCTCCACTTT. It specifies CASSEAPGTGVTHSPLHF. The genes are TRBV6-1 and TRBJ1-6; TRBD1 aligns across 7 bases. Trimming took 0 bases from V and 8 from J; bases not matched to a gene: 13. Per the germline V gene, CDR1 is MNHNS and CDR2 is SASEGT. The CDR3 sequence is 18 residues long.

The CDR3 bases are TGTGCCAGCAGCCCAGGGACTAGCGGGAGTTCCCACGAGCAGTACTTC. Translating it yields CASSPGTSGSSHEQYF. The genes are TRBV7-6 and TRBJ2-7; 14 bases align to TRBD2. The CDR3 contains 16 residues. Trimming at V came to 5 bases and at J to 5 bases, leaving 8 bases not matched to a gene. CDR1 and CDR2 from the germline V gene are SGHVS and FNYEAQ.

This clone was counted once. The rearrangement links TRBV9 to TRBJ2-5; D possibly corresponds to TRBD1 (6 bases). V was pared by 0 bases and J by 1 base, with 13 bases between. There are 16 residues in the CDR3. In germline, CDR1 is SGDLS, CDR2 YYNGEE. The CDR3 DNA sequence: TGTGCCAGCAGCGTAGAGGGGACATTAGGCCAAGAGACCCAGTACTTC. Translating it yields CASSVEGTLGQETQYF.

Worth noting for this clone: A junction end diverges from the germline sequence, so it may reflect a read error. V and J are TRBV7-9 and TRBJ1-3; no clear D. Germline-derived CDR1 and CDR2 are SEHNR and FQNEAQ (reference sequence). CDR3 size: 13 residues. The CDR3 DNA is TGTGCCAGCAGCTTGGCCCAGTCTTCCACCTGGTACTTT. It encodes CASSLAQSSTWYF.

J is TRBJ1-3 and V is TRBV18; 10 bases are a match to TRBD1. The ends lost 4 bases at V and 4 bases at J; junction bases unmatched: 7. This CDR3 is built from 16 residues. Germline lookup yields CDR1 KGHSH and CDR2 LQKENI. The CDR3 region has the DNA TGTGCCAGCTCACTCGGGACAGGGGAAGGCGGAAACACCATATATTTT. Translated, it gives CASSLGTGEGGNTIYF.

The chain couples TRBV19 to TRBJ2-3; D is possibly TRBD1 (5 bases). Trimming removed 1 base at V and 6 bases at J, with 14 bases between. This CDR3 region has 15 residues. Germline V CDR1 and CDR2: LNHDA, SQIVND (reference sequence). The CDR3 loop reads CASSIGQLWGDTQYF. CDR3 sequence (DNA): TGTGCCAGTAGTATAGGACAGCTGTGGGGCGATACGCAGTATTTT.

This clone has more than one count but fewer than ten. The chain combines TRBV6-1 with TRBJ1-1; D is perhaps TRBD1 (6 bases). Trimming stripped 4 bases from V and 3 bases from J, with 9 bases between. This CDR3 has 13 amino acids. Looked up from germline, CDR1 is MNHNS and CDR2 is SASEGT. CDR3 sequence reads: CASSAGQYTEAFF. The CDR3 region has the DNA TGTGCCAGCAGTGCCGGACAGTACACTGAAGCTTTCTTT.

This clone is a singleton in its sample. This sequence joins TRBV6-5 and TRBJ2-7; 11 bases are a match to TRBD1. The germline CDR1 and CDR2 sequences are MNHEY and SVGAGI. The CDR3 consists of 15 residues. The V segment lost 4 bases and the J segment 5 bases; nucleotides outside the gene matches: 7. The CDR3 here is CASSWDRGTSNEQYF. CDR3 bases: TGTGCCAGCAGTTGGGACAGGGGGACTTCTAACGAGCAGTACTTC.

The genes are TRBV19 and TRBJ2-5; TRBD2 matches 9 bases. Looked up from germline, CDR1 is LNHDA and CDR2 is SQIVND (reference sequence). This CDR3 has 18 amino acids. The trim removed 4 bases at V and 1 base at J, leaving 13 bases unmatched. The CDR3 DNA sequence: TGTGCCAGTAGTAAAAGCCCATTGGGGCGGGGGGGCCAAGAGACCCAGTACTTC. Its translation is CASSKSPLGRGGQETQYF.

The chain is built from TRBV6-4 and TRBJ2-1, with TRBD2 matching over 10 bases. The V and J ends lost 2 bases and 5 bases, in that order; junction bases with no gene match: 3. This CDR3 comprises 15 residues. CDR1 MRHNA and CDR2 SNTAGT come from the germline V gene. The CDR3 region has the DNA TGTGCCAGCAGTGACCGGACTAGCGGAAACAATGAGCAGTTCTTC. Protein: CASSDRTSGNNEQFF.

The CDR3 protein is CASSQDQGGKETQYF. CDR3 nucleotide sequence: TGTGCCAGCAGCCAAGATCAAGGGGGTAAAGAGACCCAGTACTTC. The rearrangement uses TRBV14 and TRBJ2-5, with D maybe TRBD1 (6 bases). The CDR3 extends over 15 amino acids. Germline lookup yields CDR1 SGHDN and CDR2 FVKESK. Trimming left V 0 bases short and J 3 bases short, with 11 bases between.